A single sample is the source of the 7 T cell receptor beta chains below, sequenced in a study of T cell clones after liver transplantation. Libraries were prepared by immunoSEQ multiplex PCR; TCRdb keeps only in-frame clonotypes and omits some of them. The data hold roughly 16,000 clones, with more than 70% observed a single time. The specimen was CD8+ T cells from blood, collected 48 months after liver transplant. These TCRs come from a human patient who received a liver transplant. Some T cells may originate from the graft donor.

The chain recombines TRBV5-1 with TRBJ1-1; D gene ambiguous. With 4 bases removed from V and 7 bases from J, the gap between germline ends came to 17 bases. Germline CDR1 is SGHRS and CDR2 is YFSETQ. The CDR3 contains 14 residues. CDR3 loop: CASSQTTPPGEAFF. In DNA, the CDR3 is TGCGCCAGCAGCCAAACGACCCCACCGGGTGAAGCTTTCTTT.

V is TRBV4-3 and J is TRBJ2-7, with 8 bases identical to TRBD2. From germline, CDR1 is LGHNA and CDR2 YSLEER. J gave up 4 bases and V 2 bases, and 7 bases lay outside the gene matches. CDR3 length: 15 amino acids. CDR3 nucleotide sequence: TGCGCCAGCAGCCAATTAGCGGGGAGCGGGTACGAGCAGTACTTC. Translating it yields CASSQLAGSGYEQYF.

This rearrangement joins TRBV4-1 to TRBJ2-1; D call uncertain. CDR3 length: 14 residues. Germline values: CDR1 MGHRA, CDR2 YSYEKL. The ends were cut back, 1 base at V and 6 bases at J, with 10 bases in the middle. The CDR3 here is CASSQGLSFNEQFF. The CDR3 region has the DNA TGCGCCAGCAGCCAAGGACTGTCATTCAATGAGCAGTTCTTC.

CDR3: CASSFPGGYNEQFF. The CDR3 DNA follows: TGTGCCAGCAGCTTTCCAGGGGGCTACAATGAGCAGTTCTTC. The V and J genes are TRBV5-4 and TRBJ2-1; 7 bases align to TRBD1. CDR3 length: 14 residues. Unmatched junction bases numbered 2, after V lost 2 bases and J lost 3 bases. Per germline, CDR1 SGHNT and CDR2 YYREEE (reference sequence).

The chain has TRBV5-4 and TRBJ2-7; D is unresolved. The CDR3 consists of 13 residues. V was cut by 2 bases and J by 6 bases, with 12 bases left in between. Germline V gene data show CDR1 as SGHNT and CDR2 as YYREEE (reference sequence). This CDR3 is CASSFLRAPEQYF. CDR3 nucleotide sequence: TGTGCCAGCAGCTTTCTCCGGGCGCCCGAGCAGTACTTC.

The gene calls are TRBV4-1 and TRBJ2-7; no definite D call. Germline V CDR1 and CDR2: MGHRA, YSYEKL. This CDR3 has 13 residues. Trimming removed 1 base from V and 3 bases from J, with 7 bases in between. The CDR3 region has the DNA TGCGCCAGCAGCCAAGCCAGGAACTACGAGCAGTACTTC. This gives the protein CASSQARNYEQYF.

This clone was seen a few times. The chain links TRBV9 to TRBJ2-7; D is perhaps TRBD2 (5 bases). The V gene's germline CDR1 is SGDLS and CDR2 YYNGEE. This CDR3 has 13 amino acids. The V and J ends lost 3 bases and 6 bases respectively, with 13 bases between them. The DNA for the CDR3 is TGTGCCAGCAGCGAGACTACCTGGGGCGAGCAGTACTTC. Amino acid sequence: CASSETTWGEQYF.